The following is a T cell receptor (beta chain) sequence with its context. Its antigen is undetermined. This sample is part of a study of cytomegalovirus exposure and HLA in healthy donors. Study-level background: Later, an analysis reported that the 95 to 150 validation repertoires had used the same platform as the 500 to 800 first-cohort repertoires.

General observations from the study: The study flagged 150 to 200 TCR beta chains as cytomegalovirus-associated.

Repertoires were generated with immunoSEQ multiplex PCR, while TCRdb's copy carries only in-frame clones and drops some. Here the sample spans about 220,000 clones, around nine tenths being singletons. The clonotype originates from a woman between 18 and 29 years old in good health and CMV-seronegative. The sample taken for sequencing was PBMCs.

The CDR3 nucleotides are TGTGCCAGCAGCGGAATACAGGGGGGCGAATTCACAGATACGCAGTATTTT. Translation: CASSGIQGGEFTDTQYF. The chain carries TRBV9 and TRBJ2-3; 8 bases are a match to TRBD1. This CDR3 has 17 amino acids. CDR1 and CDR2 from the germline V gene are SGDLS and YYNGEE. Unmatched junction bases numbered 11, after V lost 3 bases and J lost 2 bases.